This TCR beta chain comes out of a study of control samples from healthy donors and cancer patients. Clones were read by immunoSEQ multiplex PCR, and TCRdb kept only the in-frame ones, dropping some. Altogether 100,000 to 150,000 clones are present, 87% being singletons, with the ten largest covering 2.9%. Sample: blood. This receptor was taken from a man in his 60s in good health.

CDR3: CASSYRAGPGFYTF. The CDR3 coding sequence is TGTGCCAGCAGTTACCGGGCAGGGCCAGGGTTCTACACCTTC. The chain employs TRBV6-5 and TRBJ1-2, with D possibly TRBD1 on 5 matching bases. Germline V gene sequence: CDR1 MNHEY, CDR2 SVGAGI. The CDR3 sequence is 14 residues long. V shed 2 bases and J shed 10 bases, with 17 bases lying between them.